The 27 T cell receptor beta chains below come from one sample, sequenced in a study of T cells in Graves' hyperthyroidism and ophthalmopathy. The CDR3 regions of TCR beta were amplified from RNA transcripts. The HTBI primer set was used in a first-round RT-PCR of the TCR CDR3. TCRdb re-derived calls from the multiplex PCR reads in MiXCR, one entry per CDR3 protein. The data show about 640,000 distinct CDR3 sequences, around 21% seen once. The sequencing input was blood. Receptor source: a man aged 25-40 years with Graves' ophthalmopathy.

J is TRBJ1-2 and V is TRBV4-2, with 7 bases identical to TRBD1. V trimming: 5 bases; J trimming: 5 bases; junction bases outside the gene matches: 14. CDR1 is LGHNA and CDR2 is YNFKEQ in the germline V gene. CDR3 length: 16 residues. Here the CDR3 reads CASSLWPGGGGYGYTF. The CDR3 nucleotides are TGTGCCAGCAGCTTGTGGCCAGGGGGTGGTGGTTATGGCTACACCTTC.

Only a few counts were recorded for this clonotype. V and J are TRBV5-1 and TRBJ1-4; 7 positions match TRBD1. V trimming: 2 bases; J trimming: 4 bases; junction bases outside the gene matches: 14. The CDR3 covers 18 residues. Per germline, CDR1 SGHRS and CDR2 YFSETQ. This CDR3 is CASSLDYPGTAFNEKLFF. DNA of the CDR3: TGCGCCAGCAGCTTAGACTACCCCGGGACAGCCTTTAATGAAAAACTGTTTTTT.

There are many counts of this clonotype. The chain links TRBV2 to TRBJ2-7; D might be TRBD2 (6 bases). Trimming cost V 2 bases and J 4 bases, with 21 bases left between them. The CDR3 extends over 17 amino acids. Germline V gene sequence: CDR1 SNHLY, CDR2 FYNNEI. The CDR3 DNA reads as TGTGCCAGCAGTGAACCATCAACCGGGGGAGTGGGATACGAGCAGTACTTC. Its translation is CASSEPSTGGVGYEQYF.

This clonotype appeared a few times. CDR3 loop: CASSLDFRAVLAKNIQYF. Written as DNA, the CDR3 is TGTGCCAGCAGCTTAGATTTTCGGGCGGTACTAGCCAAAAACATTCAGTACTTC. The J gene is TRBJ2-4, the V gene TRBV11-2; D remains unclear. This CDR3 has 18 amino acids. Germline assignment: CDR1 SGHAT and CDR2 FQNNGV. Trimming cost V 0 bases and J 0 bases, with 15 bases left between them.

The chain is built from TRBV6-5 and TRBJ2-5; 10 bases fit TRBD1. Trimming removed 2 bases from V and 1 base from J; junction bases left unmatched: 4. CDR3 length: 16 amino acids. CDR1 is MNHEY, CDR2 SVGAGI, per germline. In nucleotides, the CDR3 is TGTGCCAGCAGTTACGGCAGGACAGGGGGCCAAGAGACCCAGTACTTC. Its protein is CASSYGRTGGQETQYF.

Of note for this clonotype: This may stem from a read error, because a much larger clone lies one nucleotide away. The CDR3 reads CVSSLFAQGVHQPQHF. CDR3 nucleotide sequence: TGTGTCAGCAGCTTATTCGCCCAGGGGGTCCATCAGCCCCAGCATTTT. This sequence joins TRBV7-2 and TRBJ1-5; 7 nucleotides match TRBD1. The length of the CDR3 is 16 residues. Germline assignment: CDR1 SGHTA and CDR2 FQGNSA.

This clonotype was recorded at least ten times. This sequence joins TRBV11-3 and TRBJ2-1; weak D call: TRBD2 (5 bases). V dropped 1 base and J dropped 4 bases, with 11 bases sitting between them. CDR3 length: 15 residues. CDR1 and CDR2 from the germline V gene are SGHNT and YENEEA. CDR3: CASSLGAEDYNEQFF. CDR3 DNA: TGTGCCAGCAGCTTAGGTGCGGAGGATTACAATGAGCAGTTCTTC.

This clonotype showed up many times. The chain carries TRBV11-2 and TRBJ2-7; 10 nucleotides match TRBD2. Germline CDR1 SGHAT, CDR2 FQNNGV. This CDR3 has 16 amino acids. V lost 5 bases and J lost 2; bases outside the gene matches: 9. CDR3 DNA: TGTGCCAGCAGCCCCACCGGGACTAGCGCTACCTACGAGCAGTACTTC. It specifies CASSPTGTSATYEQYF. The variable domain in full, completed from reference TRBV11-2 and TRBJ2-7, reads EAGVAQSPRYKIIEKRQSVAFWCNPISGHATLYWYQQILGQGPKLLIQFQNNGVVDDSQLPKDRFSAERLKGVDSTLKIQPAKLEDSAVYLCASSPTGTSATYEQYFGPGTRLTVT.

This clonotype was detected a few times. The V call is TRBV18, the J call TRBJ1-5; the match to TRBD1 covers 7 bases. V shed 6 bases and J 1 base; nucleotides not matched to a gene: 12. This CDR3 region has 17 residues. Germline CDR1 KGHSH, CDR2 LQKENI. The chain's CDR3 is CASSPYGGGQSNQPQHF. In DNA form, the CDR3 reads TGTGCCAGCTCGCCTTATGGTGGGGGACAGAGCAATCAGCCCCAGCATTTT.

This clonotype was counted between two and nine times. The gene calls are TRBV20-1 and TRBJ2-7, with TRBD1 matching 7 bases. The V and J ends lost 2 bases and 5 bases, in that order; junction bases with no gene match: 6. Germline V CDR1 and CDR2: DFQATT, SNEGSKA (reference sequence). CDR3 length: 13 residues. CDR3 protein: CSARPTGAHEQYF. DNA for the CDR3: TGCAGTGCTAGACCAACAGGGGCGCACGAGCAGTACTTC.

The V and J genes are TRBV7-2 and TRBJ1-3, with D unresolved. Germline CDR1 is SGHTA and CDR2 is FQGNSA. The germline V and J ends were trimmed by 4 bases and 0 bases, with 7 bases remaining between them. This CDR3 comprises 14 residues. CDR3 in DNA: TGTGCCAGCAGCTCGCCCAACTCTGGAAACACCATATATTTT. As protein: CASSSPNSGNTIYF.

This chain connects TRBV9 to TRBJ2-1, with D perhaps matching TRBD2 (6 bases). V lost 0 bases and J 8 bases, leaving 12 bases between the germline ends. Per the germline V gene, CDR1 is SGDLS and CDR2 is YYNGEE. The CDR3 totals 14 residues. The CDR3 is CASSVGPGVDEQFF. CDR3 DNA: TGTGCCAGCAGCGTAGGTCCGGGGGTCGATGAGCAGTTCTTC.

This clonotype was detected only a few times. The chain couples TRBV18 to TRBJ2-7, with a tentative D call TRBD1 (5 bases). The CDR3 sequence is 14 residues long. Trimming cost V 2 bases and J 5 bases, with 13 bases left between them. The germline V gene encodes CDR1 KGHSH and CDR2 LQKENI. DNA for the CDR3: TGTGCCAGCTCACCAGGGGCACCTAGGGACGAGCAGTACTTC. This encodes CASSPGAPRDEQYF.

This clonotype was seen only a few times. The chain couples TRBV7-9 to TRBJ2-5, with 10 bases matching TRBD2. CDR1 and CDR2 from the germline V gene are SEHNR and FQNEAQ (reference sequence). J was trimmed by 1 base and V by 6 bases; bases with no gene match: 8. The CDR3 loop spans 16 amino acids. CDR3 nucleotides: TGTGCCAGCAGGGGGGGAGCGGGAGGGTCCCAAGAGACCCAGTACTTC. Its translation: CASRGGAGGSQETQYF.

This clonotype was counted many times. CDR3 nucleotide sequence: TGTGCCAGCTCACCTGGCCGGACAGGGATCTACACCTTC. Amino acid sequence: CASSPGRTGIYTF. This sequence joins TRBV18 and TRBJ1-2; 8 bases agree with TRBD1. The germline V gene encodes CDR1 KGHSH and CDR2 LQKENI. The CDR3 has 13 amino acids. Germline trimming cut 3 bases from V and 10 bases from J; bases unmatched to any gene: 7.

This clonotype showed up just a few times. The J gene is TRBJ2-3, the V gene TRBV7-3, with 9 bases aligning to TRBD1. This CDR3 region has 14 residues. V lost 3 bases and J lost 4; bases outside the gene matches: 2. Per germline, CDR1 SGHTA and CDR2 FQGTGA. The CDR3 loop reads CASSLGTGPDTQYF. The CDR3 coding sequence is TGTGCCAGCAGCTTGGGGACAGGGCCAGATACGCAGTATTTT. The variable domain in full, with the rest retrieved from reference TRBV7-3 and TRBJ2-3, is GAGVSQTPSNKVTEKGKYVELRCDPISGHTALYWYRQSLGQGPEFLIYFQGTGAADDSGLPNDRFFAVRPEGSVSTLKIQRTERGDSAVYLCASSLGTGPDTQYFGPGTRLTVL.

The chain combines TRBV7-8 with TRBJ2-7; D might be TRBD2 (5 bases). Trimming took off 5 bases at V and 0 bases at J, with 11 bases between the two ends. This CDR3 has 14 amino acids. Looked up from germline, CDR1 is SGHVS and CDR2 is FQNEAQ. The CDR3 bases are TGTGCCAGCAGCCCAGCGGCTATCTCCTACGAGCAGTACTTC. It codes for CASSPAAISYEQYF.

This clonotype has ten or more counts. This chain uses TRBV5-1 with TRBJ2-3, with 8 bases fitting TRBD2. The germline V gene has CDR1 SGHRS and CDR2 YFSETQ. J gave up 1 base and V 4 bases, and 8 bases lay outside the gene matches. The CDR3 consists of 16 residues. CDR3 sequence (DNA): TGCGCCAGCAGCGGCGGGGGGCCTCCCCGCACAGATACGCAGTATTTT. Translated, it gives CASSGGGPPRTDTQYF.

The CDR3 loop reads CSVGLRTNEKLFF. Here the CDR3 DNA reads TGCAGCGTCGGTTTGAGGACTAATGAAAAACTGTTTTTT. The chain uses TRBV29-1 and TRBJ1-4; D is unclear. V was shortened by 6 bases and J by 2 bases, with 10 bases between the two germline ends. This CDR3 region has 13 residues. CDR1 and CDR2 (germline): SQVTM, ANQGSEA.

The chain links TRBV28 to TRBJ1-5, with 7 bases fitting TRBD1. Germline CDR1 reads MDHEN; CDR2 reads SYDVKM. This CDR3 has 17 residues. With 7 bases clipped from V and 5 bases from J, the junction kept 17 bases outside the gene matches. The CDR3 DNA is TGTGCCAGCACCCTCCCGTTTGGCAGGGGGTTGGATCAGCCCCAGCATTTT. As protein: CASTLPFGRGLDQPQHF.

The chain joins TRBV6-2 or TRBV6-3 to TRBJ2-7, with D possibly being TRBD1 or TRBD2 (5 bases each). This CDR3 comprises 16 residues. The germline V gene encodes CDR1 MNHEY and CDR2 SVGEGT. The germline V and J ends were trimmed by 7 bases and 0 bases, with 19 bases remaining between them. The CDR3 sequence is CASTKPGASSSYEQYF. CDR3 bases: TGTGCCAGCACCAAACCCGGGGCGTCGAGCTCCTACGAGCAGTACTTC.

This clonotype has more than one count but fewer than ten. The V call is TRBV20-1, the J call TRBJ2-2, with D possibly matching TRBD1 (5 bases). CDR1 is DFQATT, CDR2 SNEGSKA, per germline (reference sequence). The CDR3 consists of 15 residues. Trimming cost V 2 bases and J 2 bases, with 12 bases left between them. The CDR3 loop reads CSARLDTGNTGELFF. CDR3 in DNA: TGCAGTGCTAGATTGGATACAGGCAACACCGGGGAGCTGTTTTTT.

This clonotype was seen a handful of times. The chain links TRBV9 to TRBJ1-4; 7 nucleotides match TRBD1. This CDR3 is built from 17 residues. Germline V lookup: CDR1 SGDLS, CDR2 YYNGEE. V lost 0 bases, J lost 4 bases, and 9 bases stayed unmatched. CDR3 sequence: CASSVGVGGQSNEKLFF. CDR3 bases: TGTGCCAGCAGCGTAGGGGTCGGGGGACAGAGTAATGAAAAACTGTTTTTT.

Many counts were recorded for this clonotype. The chain uses TRBV6-2 or TRBV6-3 and TRBJ1-2; tentative D call: TRBD1 (5 bases). Trimming took off 0 bases at V and 5 bases at J, with 10 bases between the two ends. From germline, CDR1 is MNHEY and CDR2 SVGEGT. This CDR3 has 14 residues. The CDR3 is CASSYSMGGYGYTF. In DNA, the CDR3 is TGTGCCAGCAGTTACTCGATGGGGGGGTATGGCTACACCTTC.

The genes are TRBV6-5 and TRBJ2-7; D is perhaps TRBD1 (6 bases). Germline lookup yields CDR1 MNHEY and CDR2 SVGAGI. The CDR3 runs 14 residues. Trimming cost V 0 bases and J 5 bases, with 11 bases left between them. DNA of the CDR3: TGTGCCAGCAGTTACTCGAGGGGGTATGACGAGCAGTACTTC. As protein: CASSYSRGYDEQYF.

This clonotype has a count of ten or more. The chain combines TRBV10-3 with TRBJ2-5; 9 nucleotides match TRBD1. Per germline, CDR1 ENHRY and CDR2 SYGVKD. V trimming: 6 bases; J trimming: 2 bases; junction bases outside the gene matches: 10. The CDR3 loop spans 16 amino acids. CDR3 region: CAISPRSGTGQETQYF. DNA for the CDR3: TGTGCCATCAGCCCCCGTTCCGGGACAGGGCAAGAGACCCAGTACTTC.

This clonotype was seen more than once but under ten times. V gene TRBV28 combines with J gene TRBJ1-4; a possible D gene is TRBD1 (5 bases). V was pared by 2 bases and J by 8 bases, with 12 bases between. Germline V gene sequence: CDR1 MDHEN, CDR2 SYDVKM. This CDR3 has 14 residues. The CDR3 DNA follows: TGTGCCAGCAGTTTACAGGGTAGAAGAGAAAAACTGTTTTTT. Translating gives CASSLQGRREKLFF.